The subject of this entry is one TCR beta chain. Germline assignment: CDR1 SGHRS and CDR2 YFSETQ. The CDR3 has 15 residues. The V end lost 1 base, the J end lost 3 bases, and 13 bases lay between the germline ends. This sample is drawn from a study of shared clonotypes between healthy human individuals. Sequenced by immunoSEQ multiplex PCR; TCRdb stores in-frame clones only, minus some. Among almost 750,000 clones, approximately 72% were seen once, and the ten largest hold approximately 1.7%. The chain couples TRBV5-1 to TRBJ1-2, with D possibly TRBD1 on 5 matching bases. The sample consisted of memory CD4+ T cells sorted from blood. Stated subset: CD45RA-negative fraction. The clonotype comes from a woman aged 30 to 39 in good health. The CDR3 DNA is TGCGCCAGCAGCTTGCGTCTCGGGGACCACTATGGCTACACCTTC. It encodes CASSLRLGDHYGYTF.